Listed below are T cell receptor beta chains from one sample, sequenced in a study of cytomegalovirus exposure and HLA in healthy donors. Here immunoSEQ multiplex PCR was the method, and the copy in TCRdb shows in-frame clones only, minus some. The table records 200,000 or so clones, around 84% of them present only once. What was sequenced was PBMCs. Receptor source: a woman between 50 and 59 years old in good health and CMV-seropositive. CDR3s include the opening cysteine and the closing phenylalanine or tryptophan. A D gene is named only where the DNA matches it firmly.

V	D	J	CDR3	DNA
TRBV7-9	-	TRBJ1-1	CASSGRTLNTEAFF	TGTGCCAGCAGCGGGAGGACACTAAACACTGAAGCTTTCTTT
TRBV7-9	TRBD1	TRBJ2-7	CASSLTGETYEQYF	TGTGCCAGCAGCCTGACAGGGGAAACCTACGAGCAGTACTTC
TRBV28	-	TRBJ1-5	CASSLSESNRQPQHF	TGTGCCAGCAGTTTATCCGAATCTAACCGTCAGCCCCAGCATTTT
TRBV5-1	-	TRBJ2-1	CASSLRTANNEQFF	TGCGCCAGCAGCTTGAGGACAGCGAACAATGAGCAGTTCTTC
TRBV4-2	-	TRBJ1-2	CASSQEEGNGYTF	TGTGCCAGCAGCCAAGAGGAGGGGAATGGCTACACCTTC
TRBV11-3	-	TRBJ2-2	CASSSATWGANTGELFF	TGTGCCAGCAGCTCCGCTACTTGGGGGGCGAACACCGGGGAGCTGTTTTTT
TRBV5-1	TRBD2	TRBJ2-7	CASSPGTSGGGSYEQYF	TGCGCCAGCAGCCCCGGGACTAGCGGGGGGGGCTCCTACGAGCAGTACTTC
TRBV11-2	TRBD1	TRBJ2-7	CASSLGGQNYEQYF	TGTGCCAGCAGCTTAGGGGGACAGAACTACGAGCAGTACTTC
TRBV4-1	-	TRBJ2-1	CASSQALAFPNGEQFF	TGCGCCAGCAGCCAAGCCCTAGCGTTTCCAAACGGTGAGCAGTTCTTC
TRBV5-1	-	TRBJ2-1	CASSLGEVSNEQFF	TGCGCCAGCAGCTTGGGCGAGGTTTCGAATGAGCAGTTCTTC
TRBV18	TRBD2	TRBJ2-3	CASSPPKAGGLNTQYF	TGTGCCAGCTCACCACCTAAAGCGGGGGGGCTAAATACGCAGTATTTT
TRBV27	-	TRBJ2-7	CASSRVGGTPYEQYF	TGTGCCAGCAGTCGCGTTGGGGGCACCCCCTACGAGCAGTACTTC
TRBV2	TRBD2	TRBJ2-1	CASKRIGLAGGPGSYNEQFF	TGTGCCAGCAAGAGAATCGGACTAGCGGGGGGGCCGGGCTCCTACAATGAGCAGTTCTTC
TRBV5-1	TRBD2	TRBJ2-3	CASRGEGQRGAEVDTQYF	TGCGCCAGCAGGGGTGAGGGACAGCGGGGGGCCGAGGTAGATACGCAGTATTTT
TRBV14	-	TRBJ1-4	CASSQVNRATEKLFF	TGTGCCAGCAGCCAAGTCAACAGGGCGACTGAAAAACTGTTTTTT
TRBV28	-	TRBJ1-4	CASSGAQEGLFF	TGTGCCAGCAGTGGGGCACAGGAGGGACTGTTTTTT
TRBV6-4	-	TRBJ2-7	CASSVGGLLEQYF	TGTGCCAGCAGTGTGGGGGGGCTCTTGGAGCAGTACTTC
TRBV6-1	-	TRBJ2-7	CASSTPGTPRYEQYF	TGTGCCAGCAGTACCCCGGGAACGCCCAGGTACGAGCAGTACTTC
TRBV13	-	TRBJ1-6	CASRSDRYNSPLHF	TGTGCCAGCAGGTCTGACAGGTATAATTCACCCCTCCACTTT
TRBV11-2	TRBD1	TRBJ1-1	CASSKRTGPPPEAFF	TGTGCCAGCAGCAAGAGGACAGGACCCCCACCGGAAGCTTTCTTT
TRBV7-9	-	TRBJ2-5	CASSFETSQETQYF	TGTGCCAGCAGCTTTGAGACTAGCCAAGAGACCCAGTACTTC
TRBV18	-	TRBJ2-2	CASSPARANTGELFF	TGTGCCAGCTCACCCGCTCGAGCGAACACCGGGGAGCTGTTTTTT
TRBV5-4	TRBD2	TRBJ2-5	CASSPGLTGETQYF	TGTGCCAGCAGCCCGGGACTAACGGGGGAGACCCAGTACTTC
TRBV7-9	TRBD1	TRBJ1-5	CASSSGDRERQPQHF	TGTGCCAGCAGCTCGGGGGACAGGGAACGACAGCCCCAGCATTTT